The 22 T cell receptor beta chains in this list originate from one sample, sequenced in a study of beta chain features in type 1 diabetes. Study-wide points: In every one of the four CD4+ subsets, TCRB CDR3s were moderately but significantly shorter in Type 1 diabetes patients.

These receptors' targets are unknown. Sequenced material consisted of expressed TCRB transcripts (all of the isolated RNA was reverse transcribed). Clones were read by immunoSEQ multiplex PCR, and TCRdb kept only the in-frame ones, dropping some. The table lists approximately 250,000 clones, roughly 17% of them singletons. Sequencing used naive CD4+ T cells from blood. The receptors derive from a man aged 25-45 years with type 1 diabetes.

This clone was observed a handful of times. This sequence joins TRBV30 and TRBJ2-3; the match to TRBD2 covers 7 bases. Germline loops: CDR1 GTSNPN, CDR2 SVGIG (reference sequence). There are 15 residues in the CDR3. The ends lost 0 bases at V and 2 bases at J; junction bases unmatched: 5. The CDR3: CAWSVGAGDTDTQYF. Here the CDR3 DNA reads TGTGCCTGGAGTGTTGGTGCGGGAGACACAGATACGCAGTATTTT. The variable domain in full, with the rest retrieved from reference TRBV30 and TRBJ2-3, is SQTIHQWPATLVQPVGSPLSLECTVEGTSNPNLYWYRQAAGRGLQLLFYSVGIGQISSEVPQNLSASRPQDRQFILSSKKLLLSDSGFYLCAWSVGAGDTDTQYFGPGTRLTVL.

This chain uses TRBV6-1 with TRBJ1-2; D is possibly TRBD1 (5 bases). Looked up from germline, CDR1 is MNHNS and CDR2 is SASEGT. Trimming cost V 4 bases and J 0 bases, with 9 bases left between them. CDR3 size: 14 residues. The CDR3 nucleotides are TGTGCCAGCAGTGTTTCGACAGCTAACTATGGCTACACCTTC. It yields the protein CASSVSTANYGYTF.

This clone was observed a few times. The V gene is TRBV30, the J gene TRBJ2-7; 12 positions agree with TRBD2. Per the germline V gene, CDR1 is GTSNPN and CDR2 is SVGIG (reference sequence). J gave up 1 base and V 1 base, and 5 bases lay outside the gene matches. This CDR3 spans 16 amino acids. The CDR3: CAWSGGTSGPSYEQYF. Here the CDR3 DNA reads TGTGCCTGGAGTGGAGGGACTAGCGGGCCTTCCTACGAGCAGTACTTC.

This sequence joins TRBV15 and TRBJ2-3; TRBD2 matches at 13 bases. The CDR3 spans 16 residues. V dropped 3 bases and J dropped 5; count of bases not matched to a gene: 5. CDR1 LNHNV and CDR2 YYDKDF come from the germline V gene (reference sequence). CDR3: CATSSSRLAGGDTQYF. The CDR3 DNA follows: TGTGCCACCAGCAGTAGCCGACTAGCGGGGGGAGATACGCAGTATTTT. Looking up the rest from reference TRBV15 and TRBJ2-3 gives the full variable domain: DAMVIQNPRYQVTQFGKPVTLSCSQTLNHNVMYWYQQKSSQAPKLLFHYYDKDFNNEADTPDNFQSRRPNTSFCFLDIRSPGLGDTAMYLCATSSSRLAGGDTQYFGPGTRLTVL.

Points on this clone: Other DNA variants within this sample encode the same CDR3. The gene calls are TRBV28 and TRBJ2-7; D call uncertain. From germline, CDR1 is MDHEN and CDR2 SYDVKM. Trimming removed 2 bases from V and 4 bases from J, with 6 bases in between. CDR3 size: 12 residues. The CDR3 region has the DNA TGTGCCAGCAGTTTAATTGGGTACGAGCAGTACTTC. Protein product: CASSLIGYEQYF.

This clone came up a few times. The chain uses TRBV10-3 and TRBJ2-1; no clear D. The CDR3 loop spans 13 amino acids. Germline V gene data show CDR1 as ENHRY and CDR2 as SYGVKD. V lost 6 bases and J 1 base, leaving 7 bases between the germline ends. This CDR3 reads CAIRVDSYNEQFF. In nucleotides, the CDR3 is TGTGCCATCAGGGTCGATTCCTACAATGAGCAGTTCTTC.

This clone came up a few times. The rearrangement uses TRBV29-1 and TRBJ2-5; 8 bases are a match to TRBD2. Germline V gene data show CDR1 as SQVTM and CDR2 as ANQGSEA. CDR3 length: 13 amino acids. The V segment lost 8 bases and the J segment 4 bases; nucleotides outside the gene matches: 9. Here the CDR3 reads CSLREGFVETQYF. The CDR3, as DNA: TGCAGCCTTCGGGAGGGGTTCGTAGAGACCCAGTACTTC.

This clone was seen a handful of times. This sequence joins TRBV29-1 and TRBJ2-5; 8 nucleotides line up with TRBD1. The CDR3 has 15 residues. Germline trimming cut 7 bases from V and 6 bases from J; bases unmatched to any gene: 16. Germline loops: CDR1 SQVTM, CDR2 ANQGSEA. CDR3 residues: CSAIFRTGHSKTQYF. For the CDR3, the DNA is TGCAGCGCAATTTTCAGGACAGGGCATTCGAAGACCCAGTACTTC.

This clone has more than one count but fewer than ten. The chain uses TRBV4-3 and TRBJ2-3; no clear D gene. The CDR3 covers 15 residues. Trimming pared 0 bases from V and 2 bases from J, leaving 9 bases between. Germline values: CDR1 LGHNA, CDR2 YSLEER. CDR3 bases: TGCGCCAGCAGCCAAGACAGCTACTCCACAGATACGCAGTATTTT. It specifies CASSQDSYSTDTQYF.

The sample holds a few counts of this clone. V usage is TRBV5-4 and J usage is TRBJ2-3; 7 bases line up with TRBD2. The V gene end was trimmed by 2 bases and the J gene end by 1 base; junction bases not matched to a gene: 1. CDR1 SGHNT and CDR2 YYREEE come from the germline V gene (reference sequence). This CDR3 is 14 amino acids long. CDR3 sequence reads: CASSFSGRTDTQYF. For the CDR3, the DNA is TGTGCCAGCAGCTTTAGCGGGCGCACAGATACGCAGTATTTT.

The chain couples TRBV2 to TRBJ2-1; 9 bases line up with TRBD2. Per the germline V gene, CDR1 is SNHLY and CDR2 is FYNNEI. The V and J ends lost 6 bases and 4 bases, in that order; junction bases with no gene match: 7. The CDR3 loop spans 15 amino acids. Here the CDR3 DNA reads TGTGCCAGCAGCCGCGGAACTAGCGGGTACAATGAGCAGTTCTTC. It yields the protein CASSRGTSGYNEQFF.

The chain joins TRBV5-4 to TRBJ2-3, with a possible D match to TRBD2 (6 bases). CDR3 length: 16 residues. The V gene lost 0 bases and the J gene lost 2 bases, with 13 bases spanning the gap. CDR1 is SGHNT, CDR2 YYREEE, per germline (reference sequence). CDR3: CASSLVLARYTDTQYF. CDR3 DNA sequence: TGTGCCAGCAGCTTGGTACTAGCACGTTACACAGATACGCAGTATTTT.

Only a few counts were recorded for this clone. V and J are TRBV30 and TRBJ1-1; D remains unclear. Germline V lookup: CDR1 GTSNPN, CDR2 SVGIG (reference sequence). V shed 2 bases and J shed 2 bases, with 27 bases lying between them. CDR3 length: 19 amino acids. The CDR3 DNA reads as TGTGCCTGGAGTCGTGGGATACGGGGATCCCTCTCTCAAAACACTGAAGCTTTCTTT. Its translation: CAWSRGIRGSLSQNTEAFF.

The chain uses TRBV7-9 and TRBJ2-2; D may be TRBD1 (6 bases). Trimming removed 2 bases from V and 3 bases from J, with 10 bases in between. The CDR3 runs 15 residues. The germline CDR1 and CDR2 sequences are SEHNR and FQNEAQ (reference sequence). Here the CDR3 DNA reads TGTGCCAGCAGCTTAAACAGGGCGGACACCGGGGAGCTGTTTTTT. This encodes CASSLNRADTGELFF.

This clone occurred a few times. The rearrangement joins TRBV9 to TRBJ1-1; a possible D gene is TRBD1 (6 bases). The CDR3 consists of 15 residues. The ends were cut back, 1 base at V and 3 bases at J, with 13 bases in the middle. Per the germline V gene, CDR1 is SGDLS and CDR2 is YYNGEE. The CDR3 is CASSVTTGLHTEAFF. The CDR3 bases are TGTGCCAGCAGCGTAACCACAGGGTTGCACACTGAAGCTTTCTTT.

The chain recombines TRBV29-1 with TRBJ2-7; 9 bases align to TRBD2. Looked up from germline, CDR1 is SQVTM and CDR2 is ANQGSEA. The CDR3 has 13 residues. V gave up 7 bases and J gave up 3 bases; unmatched junction bases: 7. CDR3 sequence: CSGGELAGYEQYF. CDR3 in DNA: TGCAGCGGGGGAGAACTAGCGGGCTACGAGCAGTACTTC.

This clone was observed a few times. The chain combines TRBV19 with TRBJ2-1, with 9 bases lining up with TRBD2. This CDR3 region has 15 residues. CDR1 and CDR2 from the germline V gene are LNHDA and SQIVND (reference sequence). Trimming at V came to 4 bases and at J to 4 bases, leaving 5 bases not matched to a gene. CDR3 sequence: CASSKRLADYNEQFF. Here the CDR3 DNA reads TGTGCCAGTAGTAAACGACTAGCGGATTACAATGAGCAGTTCTTC.

This clone was seen more than once but under ten times. The rearrangement links TRBV15 to TRBJ1-2; a possible D gene is TRBD1 (5 bases). The CDR3 sequence is 14 residues long. Germline CDR1 and CDR2: LNHNV and YYDKDF (reference sequence). V gave up 0 bases and J gave up 2 bases, with 7 bases separating them. Here the CDR3 DNA reads TGTGCCACCAGCAGAGATCGACAGAACTATGGCTACACCTTC. This encodes CATSRDRQNYGYTF. The variable domain in full, completed from reference TRBV15 and TRBJ1-2, reads DAMVIQNPRYQVTQFGKPVTLSCSQTLNHNVMYWYQQKSSQAPKLLFHYYDKDFNNEADTPDNFQSRRPNTSFCFLDIRSPGLGDTAMYLCATSRDRQNYGYTFGSGTRLTVV.

This sequence joins TRBV29-1 and TRBJ1-1; the D gene is possibly TRBD1 (5 bases). V dropped 4 bases and J dropped 0 bases, with 9 bases sitting between them. CDR3 length equals 13 residues. Looked up from germline, CDR1 is SQVTM and CDR2 is ANQGSEA. The CDR3 region is CSVARAVNTEAFF. CDR3 sequence (DNA): TGCAGCGTTGCCAGGGCCGTGAACACTGAAGCTTTCTTT.

This chain connects TRBV29-1 to TRBJ2-1; D is unresolved. The CDR3 runs 14 residues. From germline, CDR1 is SQVTM and CDR2 ANQGSEA. Trimming removed 1 base from V and 3 bases from J, with 10 bases in between. This chain's CDR3 is CSVEVPSVYNEQFF. DNA of the CDR3: TGCAGCGTTGAAGTTCCGTCCGTCTACAATGAGCAGTTCTTC.

This clone was seen a few times. The chain recombines TRBV4-3 with TRBJ2-1; possibly TRBD1 for D (7 bases). The CDR3 loop spans 15 amino acids. CDR1 is LGHNA and CDR2 is YSLEER in the germline V gene. V was pared by 4 bases and J by 5 bases, with 15 bases between. CDR3 coding DNA: TGCGCCAGCAGCCCCCGGCAGGGGGAGGACAATGAGCAGTTCTTC. This translates into CASSPRQGEDNEQFF.

This clone showed up just a few times. V gene TRBV7-2 combines with J gene TRBJ2-7, with a tentative D call TRBD1 (6 bases). V shed 5 bases and J shed 3 bases, with 14 bases lying between them. The CDR3 runs to 14 residues. The V gene's germline CDR1 is SGHTA and CDR2 FQGNSA. The CDR3: CASSRPTGNYEQYF. CDR3 in DNA: TGTGCCAGCAGCCGCCCCACAGGGAACTACGAGCAGTACTTC.